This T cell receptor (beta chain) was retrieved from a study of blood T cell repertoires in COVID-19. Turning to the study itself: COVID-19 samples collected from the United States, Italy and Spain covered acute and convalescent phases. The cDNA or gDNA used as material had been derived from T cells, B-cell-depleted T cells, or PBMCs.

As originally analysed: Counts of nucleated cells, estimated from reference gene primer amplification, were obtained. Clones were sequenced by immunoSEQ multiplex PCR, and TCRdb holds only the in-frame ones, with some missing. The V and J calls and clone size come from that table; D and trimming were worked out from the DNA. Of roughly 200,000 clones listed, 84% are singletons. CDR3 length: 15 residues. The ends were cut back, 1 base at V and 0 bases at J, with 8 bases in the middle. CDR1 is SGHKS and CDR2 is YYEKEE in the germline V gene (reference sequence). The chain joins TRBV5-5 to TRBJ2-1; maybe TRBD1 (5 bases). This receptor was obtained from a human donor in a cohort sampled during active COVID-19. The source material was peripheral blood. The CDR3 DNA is TGTGCCAGCAGCTTGAGACAGAGCTCCTACAATGAGCAGTTCTTC. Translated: CASSLRQSSYNEQFF.